Shown below are 13 T cell receptor beta chains from a single sample sequenced in a study of radiation and T cells in renal cell carcinoma. Sequenced by immunoSEQ multiplex PCR; TCRdb stores in-frame clones only, minus some. The table lists tens of thousands of clones, around four fifths of them singletons. Indicated time point: blood 4 weeks post-SBRT, at nephrectomy. Treatment: 15 Gy SBRT to primary tumor, nephrectomy 4 weeks later. The material sequenced was blood, taken from a patient whose treatment included radiotherapy and nephrectomy. The receptors were gathered from a man aged 45 to 65 with renal cell carcinoma.

The chain recombines TRBV27 with TRBJ1-5; 8 nucleotides align to TRBD1. Trimming removed 4 bases from V and 3 bases from J; junction bases left unmatched: 5. The CDR3 is made up of 15 amino acids. Germline V CDR1 and CDR2: MNHEY, SMNVEV (reference sequence). DNA of the CDR3: TGTGCCAGCAGTTCGGACAGGGAGTACAATCAGCCCCAGCATTTT. Translating it yields CASSSDREYNQPQHF.

The rearrangement joins TRBV29-1 to TRBJ2-3, with D unresolved. Germline lookup yields CDR1 SQVTM and CDR2 ANQGSEA. The V end was cut by 7 bases, the J end by 4 bases, with 18 bases between. The CDR3 length is 14 residues. DNA of the CDR3: TGCAGCGGCCGCGGTTTGTTTGGCGCAGATACGCAGTATTTT. Protein: CSGRGLFGADTQYF.

The chain uses TRBV19 and TRBJ2-7, with a tentative D call TRBD2 (6 bases). Germline assignment: CDR1 LNHDA and CDR2 SQIVND (reference sequence). This CDR3 is 15 amino acids long. V was cut by 3 bases and J by 0 bases, with 12 bases left in between. This CDR3 is CASSMSGLSSYEQYF. The CDR3, as DNA: TGTGCCAGTAGTATGTCGGGACTGAGCTCCTACGAGCAGTACTTC. The full variable domain, with the rest looked up from reference TRBV19 and TRBJ2-7, is DGGITQSPKYLFRKEGQNVTLSCEQNLNHDAMYWYRQDPGQGLRLIYYSQIVNDFQKGDIAEGYSVSREKKESFPLTVTSAQKNPTAFYLCASSMSGLSSYEQYFGPGTRLTVT.

V usage is TRBV7-9 and J usage is TRBJ2-7, with unresolved D. This CDR3 is built from 15 residues. Germline CDR1 is SEHNR and CDR2 is FQNEAQ (reference sequence). With 2 bases removed from V and 5 bases from J, the gap between germline ends came to 16 bases. The CDR3 DNA sequence: TGTGCCAGCAGCTTAACGCCACCGCGTGCCCACGAGCAGTACTTC. It specifies CASSLTPPRAHEQYF.

This clone was found a few times. V usage is TRBV29-1 and J usage is TRBJ2-7; 7 bases agree with TRBD1. With V trimmed by 6 bases and J by 0 bases, 8 bases remained unmatched. Germline loops: CDR1 SQVTM, CDR2 ANQGSEA. The CDR3 is 14 residues long. As DNA, the CDR3 is TGCAGCGTCCCGGGACAGTTAAACTCCTACGAGCAGTACTTC. Its translation: CSVPGQLNSYEQYF.

The genes are TRBV7-8 and TRBJ2-3, with 7 bases lining up with TRBD2. This CDR3 comprises 16 residues. From germline, CDR1 is SGHVS and CDR2 FQNEAQ. J was trimmed by 6 bases and V by 4 bases; bases with no gene match: 13. CDR3: CASSSGLVNLGDTQYF. The CDR3 DNA follows: TGTGCCAGCAGCTCCGGACTAGTTAATCTCGGGGATACGCAGTATTTT.

V usage is TRBV2 and J usage is TRBJ2-1, with TRBD1 as a possible D gene (5 bases). The CDR3 sequence is 17 residues long. From germline, CDR1 is SNHLY and CDR2 FYNNEI. The V gene lost 3 bases and the J gene lost 6 bases, with 21 bases spanning the gap. The CDR3, as DNA: TGTGCCAGCAGTGATTTTAAGGTTGTGGGGCTGGGCAATGAGCAGTTCTTC. Protein sequence: CASSDFKVVGLGNEQFF. The full variable domain, its missing parts supplied by reference TRBV2 and TRBJ2-1, is EPEVTQTPSHQVTQMGQEVILRCVPISNHLYFYWYRQILGQKVEFLVSFYNNEISEKSEIFDDQFSVERPDGSNFTLKIRSTKLEDSAMYFCASSDFKVVGLGNEQFFGPGTRLTVL.

This clone has only one observation. This rearrangement joins TRBV7-2 to TRBJ2-7; 7 bases line up with TRBD2. J was trimmed by 8 bases and V by 1 base; bases with no gene match: 14. Looked up from germline, CDR1 is SGHTA and CDR2 is FQGNSA. This CDR3 is 16 amino acids long. The DNA for the CDR3 is TGTGCCAGCAGCTTAGACGGGCCCTGGACTAGAAGGAAGCAGTACTTC. It encodes CASSLDGPWTRRKQYF. Drawing the rest from reference TRBV7-2 and TRBJ2-7, the complete variable domain is GAGVSQSPSNKVTEKGKDVELRCDPISGHTALYWYRQSLGQGLEFLIYFQGNSAPDKSGLPSDRFSAERTGGSVSTLTIQRTQQEDSAVYLCASSLDGPWTRRKQYFGPGTRLTVT.

The chain carries TRBV7-9 and TRBJ1-3; unclear D gene. There are 12 residues in the CDR3. The V end lost 2 bases, the J end lost 8 bases, and 7 bases lay between the germline ends. Per germline, CDR1 SEHNR and CDR2 FQNEAQ (reference sequence). CDR3 sequence: CASSLMEDTIYF. In DNA, the CDR3 is TGTGCCAGCAGCTTAATGGAGGACACCATATATTTT.

This chain joins TRBV12-5 and TRBJ2-3; 12 bases map to TRBD2. The CDR3 is 16 residues long. Trimming cost V 7 bases and J 2 bases; bases outside gene matches: 7. Germline-derived CDR1 and CDR2 are LGHNT and FRNRAP. CDR3 DNA sequence: TGTGCTAGTGAACCCCGGACTAGCGGGAACACAGATACGCAGTATTTT. Amino acid sequence: CASEPRTSGNTDTQYF.

This clone was detected only once. J is TRBJ2-7 and V is TRBV25-1; the match to TRBD2 covers 14 bases. CDR1 and CDR2 (germline): MGHDK, SYGVNS. CDR3 size: 18 residues. The junction had 8 bases not matched to a gene; V was cut back by 1 base and J by 3 bases. The DNA of the CDR3 is TGTGCCAGCAGTGAATGGAAGGGACTAGCGGGAGTTAACTACGAGCAGTACTTC. Amino acids: CASSEWKGLAGVNYEQYF.

The gene calls are TRBV27 and TRBJ1-3; D unclear. The CDR3 runs 16 residues. The V gene lost 5 bases and the J gene lost 2 bases, with 16 bases spanning the gap. Germline V CDR1 and CDR2: MNHEY, SMNVEV (reference sequence). The DNA of the CDR3 is TGTGCCAGCAGTCGCCGGGCGGCCGCCCCTGGAAACACCATATATTTT. Translated: CASSRRAAAPGNTIYF.

The gene calls are TRBV2 and TRBJ1-1; possible D gene TRBD1, 5 bases. Per germline, CDR1 SNHLY and CDR2 FYNNEI. The V end was cut by 6 bases, the J end by 3 bases, with 14 bases between. The length of the CDR3 is 14 residues. CDR3 in amino acids: CASSLQGAYTEAFF. The CDR3 DNA follows: TGTGCCAGCAGCCTCCAGGGCGCCTACACTGAAGCTTTCTTT.